One and the same sample provided the 18 T cell receptor beta chains below, sequenced in a study of molecular identifiers for immune sequencing clone quantification listed by TCRdb under 2018. The library was built by means of PCR. Sequencing used an Illumina HiSeq 4000. TCRdb handled the public reads itself, with Q25 trimming in fastp and clone calling in MiXCR, and kept productive beta chains. A single entry per CDR3 protein holds the most common genes and DNA from its merged rows. Recorded for this sample are fewer than 100,000 distinct CDR3 sequences; roughly 23% of them occurred a single time. The ten largest clonotypes hold more than 1% of the sample. The sequencing sample was made of naive CD8+ T cells from blood, with Jurkat cell RNA spiked in. The cell subset or site label, read with the paper, signifies: FACS-sorted CD8+CD4-CCR7+CD45RA+ naive T cells. These receptors were taken from a human donor in good health. Some libraries in this study had Jurkat cell RNA spiked in.

The chain recombines TRBV7-9 with TRBJ2-1; D is unresolved. Germline assignment: CDR1 SEHNR and CDR2 FQNEAQ (reference sequence). The CDR3 runs 16 residues. Trimming left V 1 base short and J 0 bases short, with 10 bases between. CDR3 region: CASSLGLSYSYNEQFF. CDR3 in DNA: TGTGCCAGCAGCTTAGGTCTTAGCTACTCCTACAATGAGCAGTTCTTC.

This clonotype was counted many times. The rearrangement uses TRBV29-1 and TRBJ2-7; 9 bases align to TRBD1. Germline V gene data show CDR1 as SQVTM and CDR2 as ANQGSEA. This CDR3 comprises 14 residues. J gave up 1 base and V 4 bases, and 5 bases lay outside the gene matches. In DNA form, the CDR3 reads TGCAGCGTTGCTACCGGGACAGGGTCCTACGAGCAGTACTTC. It is translated as CSVATGTGSYEQYF.

The chain uses TRBV28 and TRBJ2-1; TRBD2 agrees at 7 bases. Germline loops: CDR1 MDHEN, CDR2 SYDVKM. Trimming cost V 4 bases and J 9 bases; bases outside gene matches: 12. The CDR3 is made up of 15 amino acids. The CDR3 sequence is CASSSRTSVGSEQFF. The CDR3 DNA is TGTGCCAGCAGTTCCCGGACTAGTGTGGGTAGTGAGCAGTTCTTC.

This clonotype has a handful of counts. A read error may be the cause here, since a much bigger clone is one base away. This CDR3 fails to terminate in the conserved phenylalanine or tryptophan, so it likely reflects a read error. The chain has TRBV7-9 and TRBJ2-7; 9 bases line up with TRBD2. The V segment lost 6 bases and the J segment 4 bases; nucleotides outside the gene matches: 4. The CDR3 has 13 residues. The germline V gene encodes CDR1 SEHNR and CDR2 FQNEAQ (reference sequence). The chain's CDR3 is CASREGLAYEQYL. CDR3 nucleotide sequence: TGTGCCAGCAGAGAGGGACTAGCTTACGAGCAGTACCTC.

This clonotype has ten or more counts. The rearrangement links TRBV11-2 to TRBJ2-7; 9 nucleotides align to TRBD1. The CDR3 totals 14 residues. Germline V gene sequence: CDR1 SGHAT, CDR2 FQNNGV. Germline trimming cut 3 bases from V and 5 bases from J; bases unmatched to any gene: 5. The CDR3 bases are TGTGCCAGCAGCTTTGGGACAGGGTTGCACGAGCAGTACTTC. Amino acid sequence: CASSFGTGLHEQYF.

J is TRBJ1-1 and V is TRBV9; no reliable D call. The CDR3 runs to 13 residues. V was cut by 0 bases and J by 3 bases, with 6 bases left in between. Germline V gene sequence: CDR1 SGDLS, CDR2 YYNGEE. CDR3 region: CASSVGGHTEAFF. For the CDR3, the DNA is TGTGCCAGCAGCGTAGGAGGGCACACTGAAGCTTTCTTT.

Concerning this clonotype: This may stem from a read error, because a much larger clone lies one nucleotide away. The genes are TRBV6-2 or TRBV6-3 and TRBJ2-7; D not certain. The V gene's germline CDR1 is MNHEY and CDR2 SVGEGT. CDR3 length: 11 residues. V lost 4 bases to trimming and J lost 6 bases, with 7 bases between them. CDR3 nucleotides: TGTGCCAGCAGTTGGGTAGGCGAGCAGTACTTC. It translates to CASSWVGEQYF.

The genes are TRBV9 and TRBJ2-7; 14 bases agree with TRBD2. The CDR3 extends over 15 amino acids. CDR1 is SGDLS, CDR2 YYNGEE, per germline. The V gene end was trimmed by 2 bases and the J gene end by 3 bases; junction bases not matched to a gene: 1. CDR3 sequence (DNA): TGTGCCAGCAGCGTGGGACTAGCGGGGGTCTACGAGCAGTACTTC. It encodes CASSVGLAGVYEQYF.

In its sample, this clonotype was seen a few times. J is TRBJ2-7 and V is TRBV27; D remains unclear. The CDR3 runs 15 residues. Per germline, CDR1 MNHEY and CDR2 SMNVEV (reference sequence). Trimming took off 4 bases at V and 0 bases at J, with 13 bases between the two ends. CDR3 residues: CASSWAGRSSYEQYF. CDR3 bases: TGTGCCAGCAGTTGGGCCGGGCGGAGCTCCTACGAGCAGTACTTC.

This clonotype was seen more than once but under ten times. The CDR3: CASSQEWELPSYEQYF. In DNA form, the CDR3 reads TGCGCCAGCAGCCAAGAGTGGGAACTACCATCCTACGAGCAGTACTTC. The V and J genes are TRBV4-3 and TRBJ2-7; D not certain. The CDR3 loop spans 16 amino acids. CDR1 is LGHNA and CDR2 is YSLEER in the germline V gene. V dropped 0 bases and J dropped 1 base, with 13 bases sitting between them.

V is TRBV5-3 and J is TRBJ2-1; TRBD2 matches 10 bases. TRBV5-3 qualifies as an ORF whose function is uncertain. The V gene end was trimmed by 8 bases and the J gene end by 8 bases; junction bases not matched to a gene: 16. The CDR3 is made up of 16 amino acids. The CDR3 coding sequence is TGTGCCAGCAGCGGGGGCGGGAGCGGGGGGGCTCATGAGCAGTTCTTC. It encodes CASSGGGSGGAHEQFF.

This clonotype was seen more than once but under ten times. The CDR3 DNA is TGTGCCAGCAGCTTAGAACCTCATGAGCAGTTCTTC. Translated: CASSLEPHEQFF. V and J are TRBV7-9 and TRBJ2-1; D not certain. CDR1 is SEHNR, CDR2 FQNEAQ, per germline (reference sequence). The CDR3 runs to 12 residues. V lost 1 base and J 8 bases, leaving 6 bases between the germline ends.

Note on this clonotype: A clone one base away is much larger, so this may be a read error. The chain is built from TRBV9 and TRBJ2-7; possible D gene TRBD2, 6 bases. The V end was cut by 2 bases, the J end by 5 bases, with 11 bases between. Germline V gene data show CDR1 as SGDLS and CDR2 as YYNGEE. The CDR3 consists of 13 residues. The CDR3 loop reads CASSVSGGNEQYF. CDR3 in DNA: TGTGCCAGCAGCGTGTCCGGGGGTAACGAGCAGTACTTC.

This clonotype was counted ten times or more. V is TRBV11-2 and J is TRBJ2-7, with D possibly TRBD1 on 6 matching bases. Germline V gene sequence: CDR1 SGHAT, CDR2 FQNNGV. This CDR3 comprises 13 residues. Trimming took 5 bases from V and 4 from J, leaving 12 bases between them. CDR3 in amino acids: CASSHGGGYEQYF. The CDR3 nucleotides read TGTGCCAGCAGCCATGGGGGCGGTTACGAGCAGTACTTC.

This chain connects TRBV7-9 to TRBJ2-7; either TRBD1 or TRBD2 may fit D (5 bases each). The CDR3 sequence is 17 residues long. The germline CDR1 and CDR2 sequences are SEHNR and FQNEAQ (reference sequence). Between the trimmed V and J ends, which lost 4 bases and 1 base, there was a span of 20 bases. The DNA for the CDR3 is TGTGCCAGCAGCTGGGGGTTGGTGGAGGACACTTCCTACGAGCAGTACTTC. Protein: CASSWGLVEDTSYEQYF.

The V call is TRBV28, the J call TRBJ2-7, with TRBD1 as a possible D gene (6 bases). Trimming shortened V by 4 bases and J by 2 bases, and 15 bases separated the two germline ends. This CDR3 is built from 15 residues. Germline CDR1 is MDHEN and CDR2 is SYDVKM. Here the CDR3 reads CASSYGTPEPYEQYF. In nucleotides, the CDR3 is TGTGCCAGCAGTTACGGGACACCAGAACCCTACGAGCAGTACTTC.

There are a few counts of this clonotype. The chain employs TRBV7-2 and TRBJ2-2; a possible D gene is TRBD1 (6 bases). The germline gives CDR1 SGHTA, CDR2 FQGNSA. The CDR3 runs to 14 residues. V was clipped by 5 bases and J by 6 bases, with 13 bases between them. Here the CDR3 reads CASSIWDTAGELFF. CDR3 coding DNA: TGTGCCAGCAGCATCTGGGACACGGCCGGGGAGCTGTTTTTT.

Ten or more counts support this clonotype. V gene TRBV7-9 combines with J gene TRBJ2-2; D not resolved. The ends were cut back, 3 bases at V and 1 base at J, with 6 bases in the middle. This CDR3 is built from 14 residues. CDR1 is SEHNR, CDR2 FQNEAQ, per germline (reference sequence). Written as DNA, the CDR3 is TGTGCCAGCAGCTTGACACAGAACACCGGGGAGCTGTTTTTT. Protein sequence: CASSLTQNTGELFF.